This T cell receptor (beta chain) was observed in a study of cytomegalovirus exposure and HLA in healthy donors. The CDR3 has 14 residues. Trimming took off 4 bases at V and 2 bases at J, with 12 bases between the two ends. The germline gives CDR1 MNHEY, CDR2 SMNVEV (reference sequence). The PCR was carried out with 60 Vbeta primers and 13 Jbeta primers. TCRdb's table, derived via immunoSEQ multiplex PCR, lists solely in-frame clones and lacks some. In the table there are some 150,000 clones, 75% to 80% of which are singletons. The sequence came from a male donor in good health and CMV-seronegative. The chain couples TRBV27 to TRBJ2-7; a weak D match, TRBD2 (5 bases). The sequencing sample was made of PBMCs. CDR3 sequence (DNA): TGTGCCAGCAGTTCAGGACGGACTCCCTACGAGCAGTACTTC. Protein product: CASSSGRTPYEQYF.